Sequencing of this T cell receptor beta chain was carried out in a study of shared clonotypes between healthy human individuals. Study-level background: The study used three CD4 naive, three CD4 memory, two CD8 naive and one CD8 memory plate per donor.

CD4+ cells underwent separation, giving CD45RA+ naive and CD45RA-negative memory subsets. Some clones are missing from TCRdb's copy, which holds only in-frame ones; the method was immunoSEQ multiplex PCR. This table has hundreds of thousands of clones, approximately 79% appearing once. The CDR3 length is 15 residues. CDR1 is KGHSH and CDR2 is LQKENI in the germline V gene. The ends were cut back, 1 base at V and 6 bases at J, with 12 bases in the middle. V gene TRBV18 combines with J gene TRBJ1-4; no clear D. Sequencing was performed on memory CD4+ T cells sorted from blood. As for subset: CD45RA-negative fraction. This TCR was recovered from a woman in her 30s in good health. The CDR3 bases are TGTGCCAGCTCACCACGGGAACAGACCTATGAAAAACTGTTTTTT. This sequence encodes CASSPREQTYEKLFF. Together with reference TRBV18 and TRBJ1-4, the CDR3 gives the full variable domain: NAGVMQNPRHLVRRRGQEARLRCSPMKGHSHVYWYRQLPEEGLKFMVYLQKENIIDESGMPKERFSAEFPKEGPSILRIQQVVRGDSAAYFCASSPREQTYEKLFFGSGTQLSVL.